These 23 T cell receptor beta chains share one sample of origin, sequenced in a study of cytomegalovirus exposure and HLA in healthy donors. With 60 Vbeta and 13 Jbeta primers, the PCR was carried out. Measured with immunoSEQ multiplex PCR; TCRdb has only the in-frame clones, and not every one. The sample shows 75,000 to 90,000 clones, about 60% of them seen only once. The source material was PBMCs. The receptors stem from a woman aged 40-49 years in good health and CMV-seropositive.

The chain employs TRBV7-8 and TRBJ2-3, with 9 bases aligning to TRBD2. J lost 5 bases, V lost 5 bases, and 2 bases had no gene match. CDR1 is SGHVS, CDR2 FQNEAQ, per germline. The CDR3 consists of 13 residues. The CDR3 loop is CASSVTSGDTQYF. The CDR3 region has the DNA TGTGCCAGCAGCGTGACTAGCGGAGATACGCAGTATTTT.

CDR3 nucleotides: TGTGCCAGCAGGACAGGGATTAACACCGGGGAGCTGTTTTTT. Translating gives CASRTGINTGELFF. The rearrangement uses TRBV5-6 and TRBJ2-2; 7 nucleotides align to TRBD1. V shed 5 bases, J shed 2 bases, and the junction held 3 bases outside the gene matches. This CDR3 spans 14 amino acids. CDR1 is SGHDT, CDR2 YYEEEE, per germline.

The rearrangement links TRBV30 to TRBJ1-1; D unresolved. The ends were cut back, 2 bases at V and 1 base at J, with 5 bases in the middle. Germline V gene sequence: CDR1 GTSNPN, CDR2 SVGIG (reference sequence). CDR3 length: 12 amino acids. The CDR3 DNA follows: TGTGCCTGGAGTCAGGCGAACACTGAAGCTTTCTTT. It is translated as CAWSQANTEAFF.

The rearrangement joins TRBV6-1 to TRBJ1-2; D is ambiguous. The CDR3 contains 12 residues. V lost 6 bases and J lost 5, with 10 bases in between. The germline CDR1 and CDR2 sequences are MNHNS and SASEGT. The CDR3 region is CASRGGSYGYTF. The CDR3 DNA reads TGTGCCAGCAGGGGAGGGAGTTATGGCTACACCTTC.

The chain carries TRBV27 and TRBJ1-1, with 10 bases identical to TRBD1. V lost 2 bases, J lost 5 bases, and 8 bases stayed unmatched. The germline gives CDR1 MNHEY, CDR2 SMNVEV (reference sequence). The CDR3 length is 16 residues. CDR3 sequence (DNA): TGTGCCAGCAGTTTAGTCCGGACAGGGGGAGCAACTGAAGCTTTCTTT. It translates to CASSLVRTGGATEAFF.

The CDR3 sequence is CASRIAGGSETQYF. CDR3 bases: TGTGCCAGCAGGATAGCGGGAGGGTCAGAGACCCAGTACTTC. This chain joins TRBV2 and TRBJ2-5; 11 positions match TRBD2. V gave up 6 bases and J gave up 4 bases; unmatched junction bases: 4. Germline CDR1 reads SNHLY; CDR2 reads FYNNEI. This CDR3 has 14 residues.

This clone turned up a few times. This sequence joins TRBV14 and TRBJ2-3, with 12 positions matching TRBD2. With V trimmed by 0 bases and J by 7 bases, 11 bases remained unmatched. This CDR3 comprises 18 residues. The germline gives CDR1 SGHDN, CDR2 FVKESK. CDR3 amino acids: CASSQERGLAGTAHTQYF. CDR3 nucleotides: TGTGCCAGCAGCCAAGAAAGAGGACTAGCGGGGACAGCCCATACGCAGTATTTT.

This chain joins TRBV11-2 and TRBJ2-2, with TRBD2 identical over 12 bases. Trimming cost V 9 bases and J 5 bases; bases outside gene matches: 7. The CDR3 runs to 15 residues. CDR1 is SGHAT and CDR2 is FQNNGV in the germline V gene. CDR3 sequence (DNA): TGTGCCAGTGGGGTGGGACTAGCGGGTACCGGGGAGCTGTTTTTT. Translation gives CASGVGLAGTGELFF.

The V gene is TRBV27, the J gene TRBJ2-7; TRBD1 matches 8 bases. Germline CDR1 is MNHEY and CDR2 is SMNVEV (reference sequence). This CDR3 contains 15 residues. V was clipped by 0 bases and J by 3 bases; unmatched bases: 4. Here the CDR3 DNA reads TGTGCCAGCAGTTTATCCGGACAGGGCGGCTACGAGCAGTACTTC. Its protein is CASSLSGQGGYEQYF.

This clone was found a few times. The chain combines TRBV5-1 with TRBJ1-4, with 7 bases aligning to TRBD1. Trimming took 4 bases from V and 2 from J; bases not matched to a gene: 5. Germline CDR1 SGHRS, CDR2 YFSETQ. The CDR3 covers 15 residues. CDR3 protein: CASSATGATNEKLFF. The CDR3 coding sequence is TGCGCCAGCAGCGCAACAGGGGCCACTAATGAAAAACTGTTTTTT.

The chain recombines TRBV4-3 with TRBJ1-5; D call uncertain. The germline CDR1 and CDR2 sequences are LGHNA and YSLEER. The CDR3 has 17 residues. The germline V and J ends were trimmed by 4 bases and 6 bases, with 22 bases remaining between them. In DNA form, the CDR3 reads TGCGCCAGCAGCCCCTCTTTAAGGGCCCTACGGGGTCAGCCCCAGCATTTT. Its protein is CASSPSLRALRGQPQHF.

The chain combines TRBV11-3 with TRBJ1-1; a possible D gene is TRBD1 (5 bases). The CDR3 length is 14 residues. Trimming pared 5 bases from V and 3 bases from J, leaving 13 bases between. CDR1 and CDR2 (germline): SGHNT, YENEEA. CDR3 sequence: CASSPRGGDTEAFF. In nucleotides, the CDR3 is TGTGCCAGCAGCCCACGGGGAGGGGACACTGAAGCTTTCTTT.

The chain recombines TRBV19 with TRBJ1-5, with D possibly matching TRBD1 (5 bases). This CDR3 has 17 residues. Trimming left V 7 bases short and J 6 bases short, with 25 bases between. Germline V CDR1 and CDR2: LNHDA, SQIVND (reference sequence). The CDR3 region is CASTPDKMGGRVQPQHF. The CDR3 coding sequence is TGTGCCAGTACCCCGGACAAAATGGGCGGAAGAGTTCAGCCCCAGCATTTT.

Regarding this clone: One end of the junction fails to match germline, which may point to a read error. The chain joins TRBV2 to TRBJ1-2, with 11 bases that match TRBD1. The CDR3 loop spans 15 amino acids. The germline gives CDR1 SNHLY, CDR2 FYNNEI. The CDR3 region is CASSRSRDRGDGYAF. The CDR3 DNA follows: TGTGCCAGCAGTAGAAGCCGGGACAGGGGGGATGGCTACGCCTTC.

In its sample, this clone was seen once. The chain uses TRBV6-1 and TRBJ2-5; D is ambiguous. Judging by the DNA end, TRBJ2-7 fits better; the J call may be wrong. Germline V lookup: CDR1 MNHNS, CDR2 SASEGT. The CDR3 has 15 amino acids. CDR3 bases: TGTGCCAGCAGTGAAGGGCTAGGCGGCTCCTACGAGCAGTACTTC. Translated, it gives CASSEGLGGSYEQYF.

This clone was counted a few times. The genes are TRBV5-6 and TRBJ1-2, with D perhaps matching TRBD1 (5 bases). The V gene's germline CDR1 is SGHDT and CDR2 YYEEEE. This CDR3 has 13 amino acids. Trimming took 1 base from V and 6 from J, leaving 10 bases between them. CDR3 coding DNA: TGTGCCAGCAGCTTGTCGTGGGGGGATGGCTACACCTTC. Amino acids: CASSLSWGDGYTF.

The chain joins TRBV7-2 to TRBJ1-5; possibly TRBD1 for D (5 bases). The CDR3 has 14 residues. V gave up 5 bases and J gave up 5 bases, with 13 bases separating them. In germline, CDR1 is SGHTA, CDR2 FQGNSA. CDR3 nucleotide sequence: TGTGCCAGCAGCGTCCAGGGTGGGGATCAGCCCCAGCATTTT. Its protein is CASSVQGGDQPQHF.

The CDR3 spells CASSSSGLAGGPMFF. CDR3 coding DNA: TGTGCCAGCAGCTCCTCGGGACTAGCGGGAGGGCCGATGTTCTTC. The chain joins TRBV7-3 to TRBJ2-1; the match to TRBD2 covers 16 bases. The V gene end was trimmed by 4 bases and the J gene end by 15 bases; junction bases not matched to a gene: 9. The CDR3 covers 15 residues. Looked up from germline, CDR1 is SGHTA and CDR2 is FQGTGA. The entire variable domain, with the rest obtained from reference TRBV7-3 and TRBJ2-1, is as follows: GAGVSQTPSNKVTEKGKYVELRCDPISGHTALYWYRQSLGQGPEFLIYFQGTGAADDSGLPNDRFFAVRPEGSVSTLKIQRTERGDSAVYLCASSSSGLAGGPMFFGPGTRLTVL.

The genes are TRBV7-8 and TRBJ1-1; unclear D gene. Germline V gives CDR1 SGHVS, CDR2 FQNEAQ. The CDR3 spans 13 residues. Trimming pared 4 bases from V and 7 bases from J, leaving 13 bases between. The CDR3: CASSSRVESEAFF. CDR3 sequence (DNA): TGTGCCAGCAGCTCCCGAGTCGAGAGTGAAGCTTTCTTT.

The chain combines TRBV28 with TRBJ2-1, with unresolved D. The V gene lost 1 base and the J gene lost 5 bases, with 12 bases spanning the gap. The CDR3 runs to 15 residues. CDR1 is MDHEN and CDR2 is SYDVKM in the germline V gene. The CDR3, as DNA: TGTGCCAGCAGTTTATCAACAGAGACCCACAATGAGCAGTTCTTC. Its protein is CASSLSTETHNEQFF.

The CDR3 loop reads CASSISVVLNQPQHF. CDR3 coding DNA: TGTGCCAGTAGTATCTCAGTTGTGCTCAATCAGCCCCAGCATTTT. This chain connects TRBV19 to TRBJ1-5, with D hard to call. V gave up 3 bases and J gave up 3 bases, with 12 bases separating them. CDR3 length: 15 amino acids. Germline CDR1 is LNHDA and CDR2 is SQIVND (reference sequence).

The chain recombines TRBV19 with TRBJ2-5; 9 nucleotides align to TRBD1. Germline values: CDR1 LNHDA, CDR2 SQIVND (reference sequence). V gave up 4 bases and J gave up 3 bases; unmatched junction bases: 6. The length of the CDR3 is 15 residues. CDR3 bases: TGTGCCAGTAGTACCTCCGGGACAGGGAAAGAGACCCAGTACTTC. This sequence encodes CASSTSGTGKETQYF. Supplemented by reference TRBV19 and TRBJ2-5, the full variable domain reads DGGITQSPKYLFRKEGQNVTLSCEQNLNHDAMYWYRQDPGQGLRLIYYSQIVNDFQKGDIAEGYSVSREKKESFPLTVTSAQKNPTAFYLCASSTSGTGKETQYFGPGTRLLVL.

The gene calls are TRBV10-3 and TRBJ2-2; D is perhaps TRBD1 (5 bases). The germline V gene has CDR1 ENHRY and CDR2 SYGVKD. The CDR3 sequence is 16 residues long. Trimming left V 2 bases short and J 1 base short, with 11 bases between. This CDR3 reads CAISEVGPLNTGELFF. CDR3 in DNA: TGTGCCATCAGTGAGGTGGGGCCCTTGAACACCGGGGAGCTGTTTTTT.